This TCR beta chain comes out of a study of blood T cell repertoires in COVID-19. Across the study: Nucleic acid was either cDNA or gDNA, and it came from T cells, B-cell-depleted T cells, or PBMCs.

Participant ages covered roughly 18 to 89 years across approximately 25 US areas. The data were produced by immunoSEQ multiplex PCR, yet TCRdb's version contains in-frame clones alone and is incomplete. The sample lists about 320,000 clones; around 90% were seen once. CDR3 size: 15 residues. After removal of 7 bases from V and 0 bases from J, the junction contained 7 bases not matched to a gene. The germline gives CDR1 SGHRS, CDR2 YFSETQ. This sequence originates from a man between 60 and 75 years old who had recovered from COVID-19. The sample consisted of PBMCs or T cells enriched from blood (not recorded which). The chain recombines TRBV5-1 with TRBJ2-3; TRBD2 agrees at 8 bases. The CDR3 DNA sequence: TGCGCCAGCTCCCGGGGGGGGATAAGCACAGATACGCAGTATTTT. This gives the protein CASSRGGISTDTQYF.